This record concerns one T cell receptor (beta chain) sequence. Its antigen specificity is not known. The input lacks base qualities; no much larger clone sits a single base away. The cohort consisted of 650 to 700 healthy bone marrow donors. At the time of sampling, all cohort members were nominally healthy, though unrecorded immune exposures were likely present. CMV serostatus was positive for 289 and negative for about 50% of the roughly 700 cohort members, and was not recorded for this donor. A peripheral blood sample was provided by each donor, and peripheral blood mononuclear cells were used for TCR beta sequencing. Genomic DNA extraction from the blood cell samples was performed with the Qiagen DNeasy Blood Extraction Kit. Library method: the immunoSEQ multiplex PCR assay. For the multiplex PCR, a mixture combining 60 forward primers for TCR Vbeta segments and 13 reverse primers for TCR Jbeta segments was used. A multiplex PCR assay on genomic DNA amplified the CDR3 region of rearranged TCR beta genes. Amplified TCR beta libraries were sequenced as 87-base-pair reads on the Illumina HiSeq System. In the paper's pipeline: In a later analysis, about 80 million unique TCR beta chains were counted across the approximately 640 repertoires, and roughly 9.9 million of these chains were shared by at least two donors. Raw reads were error-corrected and collapsed into unique sequences with a nearest-neighbor algorithm that merged closely related sequences to remove PCR and sequencing errors. CDR3 sequences were aligned to IMGT reference sequences to assign V, D and J gene segments. Each retained sequence needed at least a six-nucleotide match to both a V gene segment and a J gene segment. Rearrangements were called productive when the CDR3 lacked stop codons and stayed in frame with V and J; all others were non-productive. CDR3 was defined by IMGT convention, running from the second conserved V-encoded cysteine to the conserved J-encoded phenylalanine. Sequences without an unambiguous match to a single V gene segment were excluded from the earlier analysis of 450 to 650 of the donors. An earlier analysis of a few hundred of the donors called V segments functional above 56.7% productive rearrangements and segregating when the between-donor standard deviation exceeded 5%. A statistical classification framework was built for diagnosing cytomegalovirus status from the catalog of TCR beta chain sequences. A later analysis assigned V and J genes by comparing TCR nucleotide sequences with IMGT/GENE-DB human TR gene sequences. A later analysis assigned CDR3 sequences and most-parsimonious VDJ recombination scenarios with the TCRdist pipeline. In a later analysis, each TCR beta chain was defined by its CDR3 amino acid sequence together with its V-gene family, and reads lacking a unique V-gene family were excluded. In a later analysis, 550 to 650 highly shared, low-generation-probability nucleotide sequences were removed to address suspected cross-contamination and a sequencing artifact. For each public chain, a later analysis derived a clonal expansion index from normalized ranks of inferred template counts within each repertoire. In a later analysis, generation probabilities were computed using a VDJ recombination model fitted to out-of-frame rearrangements, and the results were checked against IGoR. In a later analysis, hypergeometric tests were used to score TCR-TCR, TCR-HLA and TCR-CMV co-occurrence, with a repertoire-size bias correction applied to TCR pairs. In a later analysis, false discovery rates were estimated by permuting HLA or CMV assignments 20 times. In a later analysis, co-occurring TCRs were grouped with DBSCAN, and TCRdist sequence similarity was added when clustering was performed within HLA-allele-positive subsets. Repertoires with fewer than 30,000 or more than 120,000 public chains, plus five repertoires with anomalous nucleotide sharing, were excluded from co-occurrence clustering. TCRdb's version of the immuneACCESS table is confined to in-frame rearrangements and falls short of the full clone set. An unresolved V gene accounts for under half of the shortfall where checked; the remainder is of unknown origin. Clonal size and the V and J genes are those of that table, whereas D and trimming came from the DNA. This sample is represented by about 160,000 clones; roughly three quarters of them were singletons. The top ten hold 3.5% to 4.5% of the sample.

The data stem from a study of cytomegalovirus exposure and HLA in healthy donors (dated by TCRdb to 2015 to 2018). Regarding the research as a whole: According to an earlier analysis of several hundred of the donors, about 190 million T cells yielded roughly 110 million unique TCR beta sequences and approximately 280 Gb of sequence data. An early release that covered around 590 HLA-typed donors contained about 300 gigabases of sequencing data and tens of millions of unique TCR sequences. The genetic ancestry cluster associated with self-reported Caucasian donors included 81% of the approximately 400 genotyped donors. The study aimed to test whether cataloging public T cell receptors could reveal signatures of past pathogen exposure. The T cell repertoires of several hundred subjects were profiled by immunosequencing and related to cytomegalovirus serostatus. A separate validation cohort of 100 to 150 different subjects was used in addition to the roughly 720-subject first cohort. To predict cytomegalovirus infection status, the study combined high-throughput TCR immunosequencing, statistical association of individual TCRs with disease status, and machine learning. A later analysis re-examined previously published TCR beta repertoires from just over 650 donors and added high-resolution HLA genotyping to investigate patterns of TCR occurrence. In the later analysis, no new phenotypic data were used to find candidate immune exposures; instead, reliance was placed on TCR beta sequences and their occurrence across donors. In an earlier analysis of 587 of the donors, high-throughput TCR beta sequencing was used to judge whether each TCR beta V gene segment behaved as functional or pseudogenic. Donor age, sex, ethnicity and CMV serostatus were collected together with the repertoire data. Genome-wide SNP genotypes for about 60% of the 666 donors were used in a later genetic analysis, which treated that subset as a discovery cohort. All discovery cohort repertoires had been generated on a single sequencing platform. HLA typing covered class I and class II loci at four-digit resolution. The number of typed donors differed by locus: 629-630 for A, B, C, DRB1 and DQB1; approximately 520 for DQA1; fewer than 610 for DPA1; and 450 to 480 for DPB1. Because of strong linkage in the cohort, four or five DR-DQ haplotypes were treated as single units for association and clustering. Among 398 genotyped donors of the cohort, an average of approximately 240,000 unique TCR beta nucleotide sequences was sequenced per donor, of which 15% to 20% were non-productive.

Spanning cysteine to phenylalanine, the CDR3 consists of 18 amino acids. Only the CDR3 region is kept as DNA, spanning 54 bases read in frame from base 1. V loses 0 bases at its end and J loses 6 bases; junction bases beyond the gene matches: 9. Reading the germline V gene (reference sequence) gives CDR1 LNHDA and CDR2 SQIVND. General study outcomes and caveats: Some IMGT-functional V segments, including TRBV6-2 and TRBV6-3, could not be told apart with the 87-base-pair reads, so those segments were excluded. In a later analysis, most CMV-associated TCR beta chains were found to appear HLA-restricted, with HLA associations seemingly driven largely by CMV exposure. For the cohort, immune exposure information was limited to CMV serostatus. An association between a missense DCLRE1C variant and V-gene and J-gene trimming of TCR beta chains was found in a later genetic analysis and replicated in an independent cohort. The presence/absence analyses assumed that sequencing depth was roughly uniform across donors, and that assumption may not be true. The earlier analysis of 587 of the donors excluded some 15 rarely observed V segments, including chromosome 9 orphons, because counts were too low. In the study, around 150 TCR beta chains were listed as associated with cytomegalovirus. When HLA alleles, especially DR and DQ, strongly co-occurred, attributing TCR associations to individual alleles was difficult. The classifier was reported to diagnose cytomegalovirus status with high specificity and sensitivity in both the original cohort and the validation cohort. HLA typing was unavailable for some donors at each locus, so association tests used only the typed subset. A cluster of highly shared sequence variants was judged likely to be a technical artifact of the sequencing pipeline. The authors suggested that the approach could potentially be generalized to other disease states and immunological phenotypes. A later analysis reported that several top co-occurrence clusters appeared linked to parvovirus B19, influenza, CMV and Epstein-Barr virus. While some public TCRs were present in many individuals, most TCR sequences turned up only very rarely across donors. This cohort had only TCR beta chains sequenced, and the lack of alpha or paired-chain data limited which features could be detected. A later analysis found that HLA-associated TCR beta chains were more clonally expanded and had lower generation probabilities than equally common non-associated chains. Three of the identified cytomegalovirus-associated TCR beta chains were confirmed in vitro to be specific for cytomegalovirus antigens. In a later analysis, the rate of TCR association differed among HLA loci, with DRB1 alleles having the most associated TCRs and HLA-C alleles having the fewest. Linkage disequilibrium might explain the correlated functional status among segregating V segments, but an unknown experimental factor could not be ruled out. In a later analysis, around 15,000 TCR beta sequences were associated with specific HLA alleles at a false discovery rate of 0.05. According to a later genetic analysis, donors in an Asian-associated ancestry cluster had fewer N-insertions in productive TCRs than the roughly 700-donor mean. Broadly in line with IMGT annotations, most TCR beta V segments showed up in productive rearrangements about 87% or about 30% of the time in an earlier analysis of approximately 640 of the donors. A further reported finding was that TCR beta sequences accurately predicted the HLA-A and HLA-B alleles for most subjects in the first cohort.

The sequencing sample was made of PBMCs. The rearranged segments are TRBV19 and TRBJ2-3; 13 junctional bases match TRBD2. The sequence was obtained from a human donor in good health. CDR3 reads: CASSIDLGLAGEGDTQYF. The sequenced DNA is TGTGCCAGTAGTATAGACCTAGGACTAGCGGGAGAAGGTGATACGCAGTATTTT. Full variable domain (CDR3 extended with the reference TRBV19 and TRBJ2-3 proteins): DGGITQSPKYLFRKEGQNVTLSCEQNLNHDAMYWYRQDPGQGLRLIYYSQIVNDFQKGDIAEGYSVSREKKESFPLTVTSAQKNPTAFYLCASSIDLGLAGEGDTQYFGPGTRLTVL.